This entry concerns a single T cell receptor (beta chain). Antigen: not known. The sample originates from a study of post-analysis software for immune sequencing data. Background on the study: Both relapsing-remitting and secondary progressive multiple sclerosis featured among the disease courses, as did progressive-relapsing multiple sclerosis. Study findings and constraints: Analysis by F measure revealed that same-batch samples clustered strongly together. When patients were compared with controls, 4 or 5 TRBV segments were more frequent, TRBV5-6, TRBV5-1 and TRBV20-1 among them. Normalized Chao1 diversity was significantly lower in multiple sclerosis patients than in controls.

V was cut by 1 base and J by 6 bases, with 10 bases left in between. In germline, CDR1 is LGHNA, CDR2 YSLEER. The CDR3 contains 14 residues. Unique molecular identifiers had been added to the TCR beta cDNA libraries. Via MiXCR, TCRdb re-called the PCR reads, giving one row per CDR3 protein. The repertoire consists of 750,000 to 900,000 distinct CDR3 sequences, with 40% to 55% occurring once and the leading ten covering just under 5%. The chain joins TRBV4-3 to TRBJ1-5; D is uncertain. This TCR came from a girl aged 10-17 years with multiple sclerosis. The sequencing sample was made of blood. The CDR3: CASSQVLGSQPQHF. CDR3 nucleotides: TGCGCCAGCAGCCAAGTTCTGGGATCTCAGCCCCAGCATTTT.